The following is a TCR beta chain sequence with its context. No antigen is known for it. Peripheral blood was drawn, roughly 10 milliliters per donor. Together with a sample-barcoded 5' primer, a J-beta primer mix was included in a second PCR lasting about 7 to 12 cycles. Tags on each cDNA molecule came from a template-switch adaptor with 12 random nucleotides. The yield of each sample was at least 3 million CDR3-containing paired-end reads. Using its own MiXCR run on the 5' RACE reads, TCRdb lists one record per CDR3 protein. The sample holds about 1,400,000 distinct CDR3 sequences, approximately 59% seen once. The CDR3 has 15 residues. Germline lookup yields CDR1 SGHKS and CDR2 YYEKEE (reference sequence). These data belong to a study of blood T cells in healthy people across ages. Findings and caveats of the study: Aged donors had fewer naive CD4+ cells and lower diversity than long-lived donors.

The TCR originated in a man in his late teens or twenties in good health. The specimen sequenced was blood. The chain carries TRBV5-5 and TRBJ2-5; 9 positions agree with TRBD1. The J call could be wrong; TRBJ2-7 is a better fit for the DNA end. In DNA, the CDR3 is TGTGCCAGCAGCTTCGGGGACAGGGTCCCCTACGAGCAGTACTTC. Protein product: CASSFGDRVPYEQYF.